A selection of T cell receptor beta chains follows, all from one sample in a study of blood T cell repertoires in COVID-19. Measured with immunoSEQ multiplex PCR; TCRdb has only the in-frame clones, and not every one. The sample holds 200,000 to 250,000 clones, 80% to 90% seen once. Sequencing was carried out using PBMCs or T cells enriched from blood (not recorded which). These receptors originate from a woman in her twenties or thirties who had been exposed to COVID-19. Both conserved end residues are part of each CDR3. D genes are given only for firm matches. The size of a clone is reported for some rows only, either as once, few or many, or as a class for expanded clones.

j_call clone_size v_call d_call cdr3_aa cdr3_nt
TRBJ2-2 . TRBV28 TRBD2 CASSLIPSGGTGELFF TGTGCCAGCAGTTTAATCCCGTCGGGAGGAACCGGGGAGCTGTTTTTT
TRBJ1-6 . TRBV7-3 . CASRWGGNSPLHF TGTGCCAGCCGCTGGGGGGGGAATTCACCCCTCCACTTT
TRBJ2-7 few TRBV6-5 . CASSQSRNGEQYF TGTGCCAGCAGCCAAAGCAGGAACGGCGAGCAGTACTTC
TRBJ1-2 . TRBV30 . CAWSVGVGNYGYTF TGTGCCTGGAGTGTAGGGGTCGGGAACTATGGCTACACCTTC
TRBJ1-1 . TRBV21-1 . CASAVKTENTEAFF TGTGCCAGCGCGGTAAAGACAGAGAACACTGAAGCTTTCTTT
TRBJ1-5 . TRBV6-1 . CASSEQGSNQPQHF TGTGCCAGCAGTGAACAGGGAAGCAATCAGCCCCAGCATTTT
TRBJ2-7 . TRBV10-2 . CASSEITAGEQYF TGCGCCAGCAGTGAAATCACGGCGGGCGAGCAGTACTTC
TRBJ2-5 . TRBV7-3 . CASSLSGWETQYF TGTGCCAGCAGCTTATCGGGGTGGGAGACCCAGTACTTC
TRBJ2-1 . TRBV5-4 TRBD1 CASSSPGQGPNEQFF TGTGCCAGCAGCTCCCCGGGACAGGGCCCCAATGAGCAGTTCTTC
TRBJ2-5 . TRBV15 . CATSSCSNRICQETQYF TGTGCCACCAGCAGCTGCTCAAACAGGATTTGCCAAGAGACCCAGTACTTC
TRBJ1-1 few TRBV30 TRBD1 CAWIEPGQEGTEAFF TGTGCCTGGATTGAACCGGGACAGGAGGGGACTGAAGCTTTCTTT
TRBJ2-5 once TRBV3-1/TRBV3-2 . CASSRLIPVQETQYF TGTGCCAGCAGCCGACTAATCCCAGTACAAGAGACCCAGTACTTC
TRBJ2-6 few TRBV6-1 . CASSDGSSGANVLTF TGTGCCAGCAGTGATGGTAGCTCTGGGGCCAACGTCCTGACTTTC